This record looks at one TCR beta chain sequence and its context. The CDR3 sequence is 18 residues long. With 2 bases removed from V and 4 bases from J, the gap between germline ends came to 24 bases. CDR1 SGHVS and CDR2 FQNEAQ come from the germline V gene. Profiling that covered TCR beta VDJ and CDR3 relied on genomic DNA as its template. One entry per CDR3 protein, called by TCRdb with MiXCR from the reads. The repertoire includes around 250,000 distinct CDR3 sequences, approximately 82% of them detected once, and about two fifths sits in the top ten. This specimen belongs to a study of CD8+CD57+ T cells in acquired aplastic anemia. Study at large: Quantities of DNA derived from sorted CD4+ and CD8+ cells averaged 3.2 ug.

Individuals selected for sequencing had exhibited CD8+CD57+ cell expansion on flow cytometry. Sampling of blood occurred while the patients had still received no therapy. The rearrangement uses TRBV7-8 and TRBJ2-7; D not resolved. This receptor was obtained from a human donor with aplastic anemia. The specimen sequenced was sorted CD4+, CD8+, or CD8+CD57+ T cells (not recorded which) from PBMCs. Here the CDR3 DNA reads TGTGCCAGCAGCTTACAGGCAGACGCCGATACGCAGTATTACGAGCAGTACGTC. Its protein product is CASSLQADADTQYYEQYV.